The 29 T cell receptor beta chains given below trace back to one sample, sequenced in a study of cytomegalovirus exposure and HLA in healthy donors (dated by TCRdb to about 2017). The library came from the immunoSEQ multiplex PCR assay. For the multiplex PCR, a mixture combining 60 forward primers for TCR Vbeta segments and 13 reverse primers for TCR Jbeta segments was used. Imported from immuneACCESS, the table was reduced by TCRdb to in-frame sequences with V and J called. These copies leave out some clones; in studies compared against another copy, an unresolved V gene accounts for under half, and the cause of the remainder is not known. A total of about 160,000 clones appear in this sample, 60% to 85% of them only once. Around 3% of the sample is in the top ten clones. Sequencing used PBMCs. These receptors were taken from a woman aged 45-65 years in good health and CMV-seropositive.

This chain connects TRBV5-8 to TRBJ2-3; 7 positions match TRBD1. V shed 2 bases, J shed 0 bases, and the junction held 12 bases outside the gene matches. The CDR3 consists of 18 residues. The V gene's germline CDR1 is SGHTS and CDR2 YDEGEE. CDR3 region: CASSFPFETGASTDTQYF. The CDR3 region has the DNA TGTGCCAGCAGCTTTCCCTTTGAAACAGGGGCGAGCACAGATACGCAGTATTTT.

This rearrangement joins TRBV27 to TRBJ2-2; no clear D. CDR1 and CDR2 (germline): MNHEY, SMNVEV (reference sequence). Trimming took 5 bases from V and 6 from J, leaving 10 bases between them. CDR3 length equals 13 residues. The CDR3 bases are TGTGCCAGCAGTCTCTCCCTCCCCGGGGAGCTGTTTTTT. Amino acids: CASSLSLPGELFF.

The chain recombines TRBV5-6 with TRBJ1-1, with 7 bases matching TRBD1. Losses at the gene ends were 5 bases for V and 0 bases for J; bases not matched to a gene: 19. The CDR3 covers 19 residues. CDR1 and CDR2 from the germline V gene are SGHDT and YYEEEE. The CDR3 region is CASSRKPRRGHVVNTEAFF. The DNA of the CDR3 is TGTGCCAGCAGTCGCAAGCCCCGGAGGGGGCACGTGGTGAACACTGAAGCTTTCTTT.

The J gene is TRBJ1-6, the V gene TRBV5-5; D is perhaps TRBD1 (5 bases). The V gene lost 4 bases and the J gene lost 7 bases, with 18 bases spanning the gap. Germline V gene sequence: CDR1 SGHKS, CDR2 YYEKEE (reference sequence). The length of the CDR3 is 16 residues. As DNA, the CDR3 is TGTGCCAGCAGCCGTGCGGTGGGGGGGGTCAATTCACCCCTCCACTTT. This encodes CASSRAVGGVNSPLHF.

The chain couples TRBV29-1 to TRBJ1-1; 12 bases align to TRBD1. In germline, CDR1 is SQVTM, CDR2 ANQGSEA. CDR3 length: 15 residues. V was pared by 6 bases and J by 1 base, with 6 bases of the junction left unmatched. CDR3 nucleotide sequence: TGCAGCGTGCCCGGGACAGGGGGCTGGAACACTGAAGCTTTCTTT. Its translation: CSVPGTGGWNTEAFF.

V and J are TRBV5-4 and TRBJ1-1; 9 bases line up with TRBD1. The CDR3 sequence is 14 residues long. V gave up 4 bases and J gave up 5 bases; unmatched junction bases: 6. Looked up from germline, CDR1 is SGHNT and CDR2 is YYREEE (reference sequence). The CDR3 spells CASSGGTGLTEAFF. CDR3 nucleotides: TGTGCCAGCAGCGGGGGGACAGGGTTGACTGAAGCTTTCTTT.

DNA for the CDR3: TGTGCCAGCAGCTTTCCGGGACTAGCGGGGATTGGTGGAGAGACCCAGTACTTC. Translating it yields CASSFPGLAGIGGETQYF. The gene calls are TRBV7-2 and TRBJ2-5, with 13 bases fitting TRBD2. The CDR3 is 18 amino acids. V shed 3 bases, J shed 4 bases, and the junction held 11 bases outside the gene matches. Per germline, CDR1 SGHTA and CDR2 FQGNSA.

The chain recombines TRBV2 with TRBJ2-7; a possible D gene is TRBD2 (7 bases). CDR1 is SNHLY and CDR2 is FYNNEI in the germline V gene. The CDR3 is made up of 15 amino acids. The V end was cut by 2 bases, the J end by 2 bases, with 13 bases between. This CDR3 reads CASSELRGGPYEQYF. Written as DNA, the CDR3 is TGTGCCAGCAGTGAATTAAGGGGGGGTCCCTACGAGCAGTACTTC.

The chain has TRBV19 and TRBJ1-4, with D tentatively TRBD1 (5 bases). The V end lost 4 bases, the J end lost 0 bases, and 12 bases lay between the germline ends. Per germline, CDR1 LNHDA and CDR2 SQIVND (reference sequence). The CDR3 contains 16 residues. CDR3 sequence (DNA): TGTGCCAGTAGTACGGACAATTATGCAACTAATGAAAAACTGTTTTTT. It codes for CASSTDNYATNEKLFF.

This chain uses TRBV6-1 with TRBJ1-5; 7 bases are a match to TRBD1. V dropped 8 bases and J dropped 1; count of bases not matched to a gene: 8. The CDR3 spans 15 residues. CDR1 and CDR2 from the germline V gene are MNHNS and SASEGT. The CDR3 nucleotides are TGTGCCAGCCCAACGACAGGGCCCAGCAATCAGCCCCAGCATTTT. Translating it yields CASPTTGPSNQPQHF.

This clone was seen only a few times. The genes are TRBV2 and TRBJ2-1; 9 bases align to TRBD2. The V gene end was trimmed by 6 bases and the J gene end by 4 bases; junction bases not matched to a gene: 10. Germline V gene sequence: CDR1 SNHLY, CDR2 FYNNEI. The CDR3 length is 16 residues. The CDR3: CASSGGRGGGYNEQFF. Here the CDR3 DNA reads TGTGCCAGCAGCGGGGGTCGCGGGGGGGGGTACAATGAGCAGTTCTTC.

A note on this clone: The sample holds other DNA sequences that translate to the same CDR3. The V call is TRBV2, the J call TRBJ2-3; D is perhaps TRBD2 (5 bases). The CDR3 totals 14 residues. Germline CDR1 reads SNHLY; CDR2 reads FYNNEI. Deletions cut 2 bases from V and 3 bases from J, with 9 bases between. The CDR3 spells CASSELASTDTQYF. The DNA for the CDR3 is TGTGCCAGCAGTGAACTAGCTAGTACAGATACGCAGTATTTT. Variable domain in full (rest from reference TRBV2 and TRBJ2-3): EPEVTQTPSHQVTQMGQEVILRCVPISNHLYFYWYRQILGQKVEFLVSFYNNEISEKSEIFDDQFSVERPDGSNFTLKIRSTKLEDSAMYFCASSELASTDTQYFGPGTRLTVL.

The chain links TRBV6-1 to TRBJ1-5; tentative D call: TRBD1 (5 bases). This CDR3 has 12 amino acids. Germline assignment: CDR1 MNHNS and CDR2 SASEGT. Between the trimmed V and J ends, which lost 4 bases and 7 bases, there was a span of 8 bases. The CDR3, as DNA: TGTGCCAGCAGTGGGGGGGGGCAGCCCCAGCATTTT. As protein: CASSGGGQPQHF.

CDR3 amino acids: CASSGRLYGYTF. CDR3 DNA sequence: TGTGCCAGCAGCGGGAGGTTATATGGCTACACCTTC. This sequence joins TRBV9 and TRBJ1-2; D remains unclear. The CDR3 is 12 residues long. V shed 3 bases and J shed 5 bases, with 8 bases lying between them. Germline CDR1 and CDR2: SGDLS and YYNGEE.

This chain uses TRBV5-6 with TRBJ2-5, with 9 bases aligning to TRBD2. The V segment lost 1 base and the J segment 5 bases; nucleotides outside the gene matches: 6. Germline-derived CDR1 and CDR2 are SGHDT and YYEEEE. The CDR3 runs to 15 residues. The CDR3 coding sequence is TGTGCCAGCAGCTTGCGCGGGGGGGCCTTGGAGACCCAGTACTTC. Protein product: CASSLRGGALETQYF.

This chain connects TRBV2 to TRBJ1-2, with D maybe TRBD1 (6 bases). The CDR3 totals 14 residues. The V gene lost 3 bases and the J gene lost 8 bases, with 16 bases spanning the gap. Germline V lookup: CDR1 SNHLY, CDR2 FYNNEI. CDR3 sequence reads: CASSEQGNWQGYTF. The CDR3 DNA reads TGTGCCAGCAGTGAGCAGGGGAATTGGCAGGGCTACACCTTC.

In its sample, this clone was seen once. The J gene is TRBJ1-1, the V gene TRBV2; D not resolved. CDR1 and CDR2 (germline): SNHLY, FYNNEI. The CDR3 loop spans 16 amino acids. Deletions cut 6 bases from V and 0 bases from J, with 17 bases between. The CDR3 sequence: CASSRGRAGLNTEAFF. The CDR3 nucleotides read TGTGCCAGCAGCCGGGGAAGGGCCGGTTTGAACACTGAAGCTTTCTTT.

This sequence joins TRBV5-1 and TRBJ2-3, with D tentatively TRBD1 (6 bases). CDR3 length: 15 amino acids. Germline V gives CDR1 SGHRS, CDR2 YFSETQ. V dropped 0 bases and J dropped 1 base, with 9 bases sitting between them. The DNA for the CDR3 is TGCGCCAGCAGCTTGGCCAGGGGAGGCACAGATACGCAGTATTTT. It codes for CASSLARGGTDTQYF.

This clone was recorded a few times. CDR3 protein: CASSEEEGDQPQHF. The CDR3 nucleotides read TGTGCCAGCAGTGAAGAGGAGGGTGATCAGCCCCAGCATTTT. The rearrangement uses TRBV2 and TRBJ1-5, with D uncertain. V lost 1 base and J lost 5, with 9 bases in between. CDR3 length: 14 amino acids. Germline V lookup: CDR1 SNHLY, CDR2 FYNNEI.

DNA of the CDR3: TGCGCCAGCAGCCCAGGGACAGAAGAGACCCAGTACTTC. Translated, it gives CASSPGTEETQYF. This chain connects TRBV5-1 to TRBJ2-5, with TRBD1 identical over 7 bases. Germline V gene sequence: CDR1 SGHRS, CDR2 YFSETQ. V was pared by 4 bases and J by 3 bases, with 3 bases of the junction left unmatched. The CDR3 is 13 residues long.

The chain links TRBV18 to TRBJ1-2, with 9 bases lining up with TRBD1. This CDR3 comprises 14 residues. The germline gives CDR1 KGHSH, CDR2 LQKENI. With V trimmed by 4 bases and J by 3 bases, 3 bases remained unmatched. CDR3 sequence reads: CASSQGDRDYGYTF. CDR3 DNA: TGTGCCAGCTCACAAGGGGACAGGGACTATGGCTACACCTTC.

The chain employs TRBV5-1 and TRBJ1-1, with D possibly being TRBD1 (6 bases). Trimming took 4 bases from V and 12 from J, leaving 22 bases between them. This CDR3 comprises 14 residues. Germline loops: CDR1 SGHRS, CDR2 YFSETQ. The CDR3 DNA reads TGCGCCAGCAGCCTGGGGTCAGGGGACCTCAGGACTTTCTTT. This gives the protein CASSLGSGDLRTFF.

This CDR3 is CASTLIGRRGDEKLFF. CDR3 coding DNA: TGTGCCAGCACTTTAATAGGGCGGAGGGGAGACGAAAAACTGTTTTTT. The rearrangement joins TRBV2 to TRBJ1-4, with TRBD1 as a possible D gene (5 bases). The CDR3 consists of 16 residues. Trimming shortened V by 7 bases and J by 8 bases, and 23 bases separated the two germline ends. The germline CDR1 and CDR2 sequences are SNHLY and FYNNEI. The whole variable domain, filled in from reference TRBV2 and TRBJ1-4, reads EPEVTQTPSHQVTQMGQEVILRCVPISNHLYFYWYRQILGQKVEFLVSFYNNEISEKSEIFDDQFSVERPDGSNFTLKIRSTKLEDSAMYFCASTLIGRRGDEKLFFGSGTQLSVL.

This clone has only one observation. The chain has TRBV10-2 and TRBJ1-2; D perhaps matches TRBD1 (6 bases). This CDR3 contains 14 residues. V dropped 7 bases and J dropped 2 bases, with 14 bases sitting between them. Germline-derived CDR1 and CDR2 are WSHSY and SAAADI. This CDR3 is CASIQTTGNYGYTF. The CDR3 DNA sequence: TGCGCCAGCATTCAAACGACAGGCAACTATGGCTACACCTTC.

The chain employs TRBV7-3 and TRBJ2-1; 9 bases align to TRBD2. The CDR3 has 14 amino acids. CDR1 is SGHTA, CDR2 FQGTGA, per germline. J gave up 7 bases and V 3 bases, and 4 bases lay outside the gene matches. CDR3 loop: CASSLGTSRNEQFF. DNA for the CDR3: TGTGCCAGCAGCTTGGGGACTAGCAGAAATGAGCAGTTCTTC.

The chain carries TRBV7-9 and TRBJ2-5; 7 bases fit TRBD1. Germline V gene lookup returns CDR1 SEHNR and CDR2 FQNEAQ (reference sequence). After removal of 5 bases from V and 4 bases from J, the junction contained 10 bases not matched to a gene. This CDR3 contains 15 residues. The CDR3 region has the DNA TGTGCCAGCAGCACGACAGGGATTTTAGGAGAGACCCAGTACTTC. Translated: CASSTTGILGETQYF.

This clone was seen a handful of times. CDR3 sequence (DNA): TGCGCCAGCAGCTTGACTAGCGCAGGACCCGGGGAGCTGTTTTTT. Protein: CASSLTSAGPGELFF. The chain links TRBV5-1 to TRBJ2-2; 7 bases align to TRBD2. This CDR3 has 15 amino acids. V was clipped by 1 base and J by 6 bases; unmatched bases: 6. CDR1 and CDR2 (germline): SGHRS, YFSETQ.

This chain joins TRBV5-1 and TRBJ1-2; D is unresolved. Per the germline V gene, CDR1 is SGHRS and CDR2 is YFSETQ. Trimming took off 4 bases at V and 9 bases at J, with 19 bases between the two ends. There are 14 residues in the CDR3. DNA of the CDR3: TGCGCCAGCAGCCTTGCACTACTGGAGGGTAGCTACACCTTC. It translates to CASSLALLEGSYTF.

This chain connects TRBV2 to TRBJ1-1; the match to TRBD1 covers 10 bases. The J segment lost 6 bases and the V segment lost 7 bases, leaving 8 bases of the junction unmatched. The CDR3 covers 14 residues. Germline-derived CDR1 and CDR2 are SNHLY and FYNNEI. The CDR3 sequence: CASIWDRGGPEAFF. Written as DNA, the CDR3 is TGTGCCAGCATTTGGGACAGGGGAGGTCCTGAAGCTTTCTTT.